This TCR beta chain was captured in a study of regulatory T cells in long-lasting Graves disease. Study-wide results and limits: TCR diversity was lower in persistent Graves' patients (versus newly diagnosed ones). Repertoires from persistent disease leaned toward TRBV28, TRBJ1-2 and TRBJ2-5.

The time point denotes: persistent/refractory GD, antithyroid drugs over 5 years with positive TRAb. PBMCs were the source of the RNA used for TCR sequencing. This clonotype has a count of ten or more. Its antigen is not known. The V and J ends lost 5 bases and 7 bases respectively, with 12 bases between them. The CDR3 length is 13 residues. Germline CDR1 reads SGHTA; CDR2 reads FQGNSA. Library construction for TCR beta used iRepertoire HTBI primers and Arm-PCR of CDR3 regions. Original analysis: Segment identification across samples yielded 62 TRBV and fewer than 15 TRBJ segments. TCRdb fed the multiplex PCR reads into MiXCR, producing one record per CDR3 protein. The V and J calls shown here were made by TCRdb, not taken from the authors' results. This sample has about 470,000 distinct CDR3 sequences, with under 25% found just once.

The rearrangement links TRBV7-2 to TRBJ1-5; D is possibly TRBD1 (5 bases). This TCR was sampled from a female donor with Graves disease. Sequenced material: peripheral blood mononuclear cells (PBMCs), taken when the disease was refractory, from a patient treated with antithyroid drugs. CDR3 protein: CASSPQGGQPQHF. CDR3 coding DNA: TGTGCCAGCAGCCCTCAGGGAGGCCAGCCCCAGCATTTT. Full variable domain (outside the CDR3, taken from reference TRBV7-2 and TRBJ1-5): GAGVSQSPSNKVTEKGKDVELRCDPISGHTALYWYRQSLGQGLEFLIYFQGNSAPDKSGLPSDRFSAERTGGSVSTLTIQRTQQEDSAVYLCASSPQGGQPQHFGDGTRLSIL.